Following are 2 T cell receptor beta chains from one sample sequenced in a study of somatic mutations in cytotoxic T cells in rheumatoid arthritis. TCRdb's table, derived via immunoSEQ multiplex PCR, lists solely in-frame clones and lacks some. The sample consists of under 13,000 clones, 70% to 85% of them appearing once. Specimen: CD8+ T cells sorted from blood. The receptors were gathered from an adult with rheumatoid arthritis.

This chain joins TRBV4-1 and TRBJ2-7; 11 nucleotides agree with TRBD1. The CDR3 totals 17 residues. In germline, CDR1 is MGHRA, CDR2 YSYEKL. Trimming at V came to 1 base and at J to 1 base, leaving 6 bases not matched to a gene. CDR3 DNA: TGCGCCAGCAGCCAAGGGAGGACAGGGGGCCTATCCTACGAGCAGTACTTC. Amino acids: CASSQGRTGGLSYEQYF.

Only a few counts were recorded for this clone. The chain combines TRBV11-2 with TRBJ1-2; D is perhaps TRBD1 (5 bases). The CDR3 is 15 amino acids. The germline V gene has CDR1 SGHAT and CDR2 FQNNGV. The V gene lost 6 bases and the J gene lost 4 bases, with 18 bases spanning the gap. In DNA, the CDR3 is TGTGCCAGCAGTCTCCTCGGGGGAGTGAGCTATGGCTACACCTTC. Translated, it gives CASSLLGGVSYGYTF.